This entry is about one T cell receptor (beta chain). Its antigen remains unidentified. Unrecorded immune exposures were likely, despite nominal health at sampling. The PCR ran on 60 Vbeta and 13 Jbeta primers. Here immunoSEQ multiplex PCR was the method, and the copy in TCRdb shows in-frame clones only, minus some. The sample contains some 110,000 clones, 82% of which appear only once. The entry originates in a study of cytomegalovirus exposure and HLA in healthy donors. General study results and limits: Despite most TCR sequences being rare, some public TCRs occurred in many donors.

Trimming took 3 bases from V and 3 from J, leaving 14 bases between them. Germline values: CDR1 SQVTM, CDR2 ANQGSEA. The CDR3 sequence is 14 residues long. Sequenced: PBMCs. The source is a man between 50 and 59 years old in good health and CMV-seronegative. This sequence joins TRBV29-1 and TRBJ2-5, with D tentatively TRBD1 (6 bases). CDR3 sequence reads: CSVEDSGTKETQYF. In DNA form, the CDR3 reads TGCAGCGTTGAGGATTCCGGGACAAAAGAGACCCAGTACTTC.